Presented here are 18 T cell receptor beta chains from one specimen sequenced in a study of tumor-infiltrating lymphocytes in primary liver carcinoma. Germline DNA was extracted alongside blood RNA, which was obtained from unsorted whole blood. The template, roughly 0.45 ug total RNA, yielded TCR beta cDNA made with a constant-region primer. Nested multiplex PCR, run for three rounds with slightly modified ARM-PCR, yielded TCR beta libraries. With TRBV1-TRBV30 forward primers and a C-beta reverse primer, the first two PCR rounds were run for 9 to 10 cycles each. Each CDR3 protein is one row after TCRdb ran MiXCR on the multiplex PCR reads. The top ten clones hold about 70% of a sample with more than 150,000 distinct CDR3 sequences, over 45% of them seen once. Material: peripheral blood. Receptors originate from a middle-aged man with primary liver carcinoma and hepatitis B virus infection.

As to this clonotype: The CDR3 does not end in the conserved phenylalanine or tryptophan, so this is likely a read error. The chain recombines TRBV7-8 with TRBJ2-1, with TRBD2 as a possible D gene (7 bases). V was shortened by 1 base and J by 5 bases, with 18 bases between the two germline ends. This CDR3 region has 17 residues. Germline loops: CDR1 SGHVS, CDR2 FQNEAQ. The CDR3, as DNA: TGTGCCAGCAGCTTAGACTCCAGGGGAGGGCCCGACAATGAGCAGTTCTCC. Translation: CASSLDSRGGPDNEQFS.

A word on this clonotype: The germline gene is not matched at one end of the junction; a read error may be the cause. CDR3 region: CVSSSRPTGELFF. The CDR3 DNA follows: TGTGTCAGCAGTTCCCGACCCACGGGGGAGCTGTTTTTT. The chain is built from TRBV11-2 and TRBJ2-2; the D is unclear. This CDR3 is built from 13 residues. CDR1 is SGHAT and CDR2 is FQNNGV in the germline V gene.

Concerning this clonotype: A junction boundary mismatches the germline segment, possibly from a read error. J is TRBJ2-1 and V is TRBV10-3; 7 positions agree with TRBD2. Germline V gives CDR1 ENHRY, CDR2 SYGVKD. The CDR3 contains 15 residues. The CDR3 reads CAIRGEGRAYNEHFF. For the CDR3, the DNA is TGTGCCATCAGGGGGGAGGGTCGAGCCTACAATGAGCACTTCTTC.

The rearrangement uses TRBV6-5 and TRBJ1-2, with D perhaps TRBD1 (6 bases). CDR1 MNHEY and CDR2 SVGAGI come from the germline V gene. V was cut by 2 bases and J by 4 bases, with 14 bases left in between. This CDR3 is built from 15 residues. CDR3 in amino acids: CASSYLLGRGYGYTF. The DNA of the CDR3 is TGTGCCAGCAGTTACCTGTTAGGCAGGGGCTATGGCTACACCTTC.

Of note for this clonotype: A much bigger clone sits one base away, suggesting this may be a read error. The chain couples TRBV6-6 to TRBJ2-3; TRBD2 matches at 9 bases. V was clipped by 3 bases and J by 5 bases; unmatched bases: 6. The CDR3 has 15 amino acids. In germline, CDR1 is MNHNY, CDR2 SVGAGI (reference sequence). In DNA form, the CDR3 reads TGTGCCAGCAGTTATAGCGGGAGCGGGATAGATACGCAGTATTTT. Amino acid sequence: CASSYSGSGIDTQYF.

Of note for this clonotype: A read error may produce the germline difference seen at one junction end. The CDR3: CASSFRDSQKTQYF. DNA for the CDR3: TGTGCCAGCAGCTTCAGGGACAGCCAAAAGACCCAGTACTTC. The chain employs TRBV11-2 and TRBJ2-5; 7 bases are shared with TRBD1. This CDR3 has 14 amino acids. CDR1 is SGHAT, CDR2 FQNNGV, per germline.

With regard to this clonotype: The CDR3 does not end in the conserved phenylalanine or tryptophan, so this is likely a read error. The chain joins TRBV11-2 to TRBJ1-6; a possible D gene is TRBD1 (6 bases). The CDR3 is made up of 15 amino acids. Germline CDR1 is SGHAT and CDR2 is FQNNGV. In DNA, the CDR3 is TGTGCCGGCAGCTTAGCTGGGCAGGGGAATTCACCCCTCCACATT. Encoded protein: CAGSLAGQGNSPLHI.

In the case of this clonotype: Germline is not matched at one junction end, which may reflect a read error. The chain has TRBV11-1 and TRBJ2-1; 8 bases align to TRBD1. The CDR3 is 15 residues long. Germline V CDR1 and CDR2: SGHAT, FQDESV (reference sequence). The CDR3 nucleotides are TGTGCCAGCAGCATAGGGTCGGCAGGGGGCAATGTGCAGTTCTTC. It codes for CASSIGSAGGNVQFF.

Note on this clonotype: This may arise from a read error, as a much more abundant clone is one base away. V is TRBV11-2 and J is TRBJ2-7; D gene uncertain. Looked up from germline, CDR1 is SGHAT and CDR2 is FQNNGV. The CDR3 runs 11 residues. Trimming took off 4 bases at V and 13 bases at J, with 14 bases between the two ends. CDR3 amino acids: CASSSQKDPYF. For the CDR3, the DNA is TGTGCCAGCAGCTCCCAGAAGGACCCTTACTTC.

The chain joins TRBV28 to TRBJ1-2; no clear D. Germline assignment: CDR1 MDHEN and CDR2 SYDVKM. The CDR3 covers 14 residues. V lost 3 bases, J lost 8 bases, and 16 bases lay in between. CDR3 sequence: CASSFDSSLGGYTF. CDR3 nucleotide sequence: TGTGCCAGCAGTTTTGACTCCAGTCTGGGGGGCTACACCTTC.

In regard to this clonotype: The germline gene is not matched at one end of the junction; a read error may be the cause. The chain employs TRBV14 and TRBJ2-3; maybe TRBD1 (6 bases). Germline V gene data show CDR1 as SGHDN and CDR2 as FVKESK. The CDR3 totals 16 residues. Here the CDR3 reads CASSQARGRSTETQYF. DNA of the CDR3: TGTGCCAGCAGCCAAGCCAGGGGAAGAAGCACAGAAACGCAGTATTTT.

About this clonotype itself: The junction differs from germline at one of its ends, possibly a read error. The rearrangement uses TRBV11-2 and TRBJ2-1, with 9 nucleotides matching TRBD2. This CDR3 is built from 16 residues. Germline loops: CDR1 SGHAT, CDR2 FQNNGV. CDR3 loop: CASSSPHSGRIYEQFF. CDR3 coding DNA: TGTGCCAGCAGCTCGCCCCACAGCGGGAGGATCTATGAGCAATTCTTC.

About this clonotype itself: It may be a read error: a sequence one base away is much more abundant. The CDR3 reads CASSAGLAGGLTTQYF. Here the CDR3 DNA reads TGTGCCAGCAGCGCCGGACTAGCGGGAGGGCTGACGACGCAGTATTTT. The chain has TRBV11-3 and TRBJ2-3; 15 positions match TRBD2. Unmatched junction bases numbered 9, after V lost 5 bases and J lost 9 bases. This CDR3 is built from 16 residues. The germline CDR1 and CDR2 sequences are SGHNT and YENEEA.

The CDR3 DNA reads as TGTGCCAGCAGTCCAAAGAACGGCGGGAGCGGAGGGCAGTACTTC. It translates to CASSPKNGGSGGQYF. The chain couples TRBV4-2 to TRBJ2-7, with 7 bases that match TRBD2. The V and J ends lost 6 bases and 9 bases, in that order; junction bases with no gene match: 17. There are 15 residues in the CDR3. Germline assignment: CDR1 LGHNA and CDR2 YNFKEQ.

This chain's CDR3 is CASSHSQAEAFF. In DNA form, the CDR3 reads TGCGCCAGCAGCCATTCCCAAGCTGAAGCTTTCTTT. The V and J genes are TRBV4-1 and TRBJ1-1; D not certain. CDR1 is MGHRA, CDR2 YSYEKL, per germline. The CDR3 covers 12 residues. Trimming took off 3 bases at V and 6 bases at J, with 8 bases between the two ends.

This clonotype was counted only a few times. The chain has TRBV6-5 and TRBJ2-7; tentatively, D is TRBD2 (5 bases). V dropped 7 bases and J dropped 3 bases, with 16 bases sitting between them. CDR3 length: 14 amino acids. Germline V gene lookup returns CDR1 MNHEY and CDR2 SVGAGI. For the CDR3, the DNA is TGTGCCAGCATCTCCGGCGGGTGGGGCTACGAGCAGTACTTC. The encoded protein is CASISGGWGYEQYF.

As regards this clonotype: A junction end diverges from the germline sequence, so it may reflect a read error. This chain connects TRBV4-1 to TRBJ1-1, with TRBD1 as a possible D gene (5 bases). CDR1 is MGHRA and CDR2 is YSYEKL in the germline V gene. The CDR3 extends over 16 amino acids. The CDR3 coding sequence is TGCCCCAGCAGCCAAGAGCCCTCGGGGCTTTACACTGAAGCTTTCTTT. As protein: CPSSQEPSGLYTEAFF.

Comments on this clonotype: One end of the junction fails to match germline, which may point to a read error. For the CDR3, the DNA is TGTGCCAGCAACTTAATGGAATGGCCCCAAGAGGCCCAGTACTTC. Translated: CASNLMEWPQEAQYF. This chain joins TRBV11-2 and TRBJ2-5; D call uncertain. Per germline, CDR1 SGHAT and CDR2 FQNNGV. This CDR3 is 15 amino acids long.